Each of the 8 T cell receptor beta chains below was sequenced from the same sample in a study of blood T cells in healthy people across ages. A second PCR of roughly 7 to 11 cycles used a sample-barcoded 5' primer and a J-beta primer mix. One entry per CDR3 protein results from TCRdb running MiXCR on the 5' RACE reads. The repertoire includes hundreds of thousands of distinct CDR3 sequences, approximately 50% of them detected once, and roughly 30% sits in the top ten. Sequencing was carried out using blood. Receptor source: a woman aged 55-70 years in good health.

This clonotype has a count of ten or more. The genes are TRBV12-3 or TRBV12-4 and TRBJ2-5; D gene ambiguous. Trimming took off 3 bases at V and 2 bases at J, with 1 base between the two ends. The CDR3 length is 11 residues. CDR3 coding DNA: TGTGCCAGCAGTTTTCAAGAGACCCAGTACTTC. It translates to CASSFQETQYF.

This clonotype was seen many times. The genes are TRBV9 and TRBJ1-5; D unresolved. The CDR3 is 15 amino acids. Germline V gene data show CDR1 as SGDLS and CDR2 as YYNGEE. V was cut by 3 bases and J by 2 bases, with 12 bases left in between. In nucleotides, the CDR3 is TGTGCCAGCAGCGCCGACGGGCAGGGCAATCAGCCCCAGCATTTT. Translated, it gives CASSADGQGNQPQHF.

The rearrangement links TRBV2 to TRBJ2-2, with 14 bases fitting TRBD2. Germline V gene lookup returns CDR1 SNHLY and CDR2 FYNNEI. Unmatched junction bases numbered 10, after V lost 6 bases and J lost 7 bases. The CDR3 has 17 residues. The CDR3 DNA is TGTGCCAGCAGCCCAAGGACTAGCGGGAGGTCTGGCGGGGAGCTGTTTTTT. Amino acids: CASSPRTSGRSGGELFF.

J is TRBJ2-4 and V is TRBV7-2; D not resolved. The CDR3 has 12 amino acids. Trimming shortened V by 5 bases and J by 6 bases, and 8 bases separated the two germline ends. The germline V gene encodes CDR1 SGHTA and CDR2 FQGNSA. Here the CDR3 reads CASSPPGNIQYF. The DNA of the CDR3 is TGTGCCAGCAGCCCTCCGGGAAACATTCAGTACTTC.

This clonotype was observed a few times. The chain recombines TRBV14 with TRBJ2-7; possibly TRBD1 for D (5 bases). The CDR3 loop spans 15 amino acids. The V end was cut by 1 base, the J end by 5 bases, with 15 bases between. From germline, CDR1 is SGHDN and CDR2 FVKESK. The CDR3 reads CASSQVTGRSDEQYF. DNA of the CDR3: TGTGCCAGCAGCCAAGTTACAGGCCGGTCAGACGAGCAGTACTTC.

As DNA, the CDR3 is TGTGCCAGCAGTTCCAACAGCGGGAGTCGTAACTCTGGGGCCAACGTCCTGACTTTC. Residues: CASSSNSGSRNSGANVLTF. V is TRBV12-3 or TRBV12-4 and J is TRBJ2-6; 8 bases line up with TRBD2. There are 19 residues in the CDR3. After removal of 4 bases from V and 0 bases from J, the junction contained 11 bases not matched to a gene.

This clonotype was found a few times. This rearrangement joins TRBV12-3 or TRBV12-4 to TRBJ2-1; D is unclear. This CDR3 is 16 amino acids long. The V end lost 7 bases, the J end lost 1 base, and 17 bases lay between the germline ends. The CDR3 nucleotides are TGTGCCAGCACTCCTGTTAGGGTCGGGTCCTACAATGAGCAGTTCTTC. It specifies CASTPVRVGSYNEQFF.

Only a few counts were recorded for this clonotype. The rearrangement uses TRBV9 and TRBJ1-2, with D uncertain. CDR1 is SGDLS, CDR2 YYNGEE, per germline. The V gene lost 0 bases and the J gene lost 10 bases, with 16 bases spanning the gap. The CDR3 is made up of 14 amino acids. CDR3 sequence (DNA): TGTGCCAGCAGCGTAGGCGGGTCGGACGGCTCCTACACCTTC. It encodes CASSVGGSDGSYTF. Full variable domain (outside the CDR3, taken from reference TRBV9 and TRBJ1-2): DSGVTQTPKHLITATGQRVTLRCSPRSGDLSVYWYQQSLDQGLQFLIQYYNGEERAKGNILERFSAQQFPDLHSELNLSSLELGDSALYFCASSVGGSDGSYTFGSGTRLTVV.